The clone carrying this T cell receptor beta chain showed up just once. Antigen specificity is unknown. With 3 bases clipped from V and 9 bases from J, the junction kept 14 bases outside the gene matches. Germline V CDR1 and CDR2: SQVTM, ANQGSEA. This CDR3 region has 17 residues. This record comes from a study of post-analysis software for immune sequencing data. As for the study in general: Disease courses included relapsing-remitting, secondary progressive and progressive-relapsing multiple sclerosis. Study-wide results and caveats: Controls had lower frequencies than patients of roughly five TRBV segments, which included TRBV5-6, TRBV5-1 and TRBV20-1. Samples sharing a preparation batch grouped tightly together when assessed by F measure. Normalized Chao1 diversity was significantly lower in multiple sclerosis patients than in controls.

The authors incorporated unique molecular identifiers into the TCR beta cDNA libraries. TCRdb re-analysed the PCR reads in MiXCR, keeping a single row per CDR3 protein. The table records 150,000 to 200,000 distinct CDR3 sequences, approximately 30% of them present only once. The chain recombines TRBV29-1 with TRBJ2-1, with 13 bases that match TRBD2. The sequencing input was blood. This receptor was identified in a girl under 18 with multiple sclerosis. The CDR3 is CSVDGTSGEADRCEQFF. The CDR3 bases are TGCAGCGTTGACGGGACTAGCGGGGAAGCGGATAGGTGTGAGCAGTTCTTC.